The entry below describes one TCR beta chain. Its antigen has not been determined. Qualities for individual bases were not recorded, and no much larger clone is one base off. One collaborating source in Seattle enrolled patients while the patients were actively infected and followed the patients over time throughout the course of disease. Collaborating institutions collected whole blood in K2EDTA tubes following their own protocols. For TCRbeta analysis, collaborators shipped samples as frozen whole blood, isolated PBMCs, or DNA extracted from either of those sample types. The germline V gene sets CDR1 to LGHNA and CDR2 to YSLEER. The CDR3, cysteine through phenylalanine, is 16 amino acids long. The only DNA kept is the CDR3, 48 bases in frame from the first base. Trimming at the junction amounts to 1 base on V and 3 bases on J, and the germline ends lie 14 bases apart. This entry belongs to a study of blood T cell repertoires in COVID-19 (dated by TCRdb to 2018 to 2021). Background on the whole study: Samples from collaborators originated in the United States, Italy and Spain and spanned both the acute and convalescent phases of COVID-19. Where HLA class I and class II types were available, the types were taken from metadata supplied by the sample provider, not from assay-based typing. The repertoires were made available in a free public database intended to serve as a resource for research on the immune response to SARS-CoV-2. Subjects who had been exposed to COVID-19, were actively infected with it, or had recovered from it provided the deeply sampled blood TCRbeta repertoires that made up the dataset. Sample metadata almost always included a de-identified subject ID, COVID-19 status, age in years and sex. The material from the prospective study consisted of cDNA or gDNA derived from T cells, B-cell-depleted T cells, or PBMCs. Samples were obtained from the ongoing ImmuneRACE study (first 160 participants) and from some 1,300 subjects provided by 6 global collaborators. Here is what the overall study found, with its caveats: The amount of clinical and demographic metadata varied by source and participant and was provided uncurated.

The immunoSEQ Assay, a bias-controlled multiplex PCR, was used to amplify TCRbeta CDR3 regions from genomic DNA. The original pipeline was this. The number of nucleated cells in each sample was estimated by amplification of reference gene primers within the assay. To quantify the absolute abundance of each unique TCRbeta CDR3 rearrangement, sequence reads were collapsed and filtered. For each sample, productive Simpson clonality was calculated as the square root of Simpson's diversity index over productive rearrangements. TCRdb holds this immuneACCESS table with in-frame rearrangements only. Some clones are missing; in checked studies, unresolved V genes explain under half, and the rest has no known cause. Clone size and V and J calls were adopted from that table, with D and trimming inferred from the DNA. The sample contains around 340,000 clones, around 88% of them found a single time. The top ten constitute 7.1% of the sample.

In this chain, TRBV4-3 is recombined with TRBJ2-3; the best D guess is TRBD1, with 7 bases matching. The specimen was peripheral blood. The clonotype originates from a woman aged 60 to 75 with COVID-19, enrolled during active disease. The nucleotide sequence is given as TGCGCCAGCAGCCAAGTTAACAGGGGACTTACAGATACGCAGTATTTT. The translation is CASSQVNRGLTDTQYF.